This paragraph reports one T cell receptor (beta chain). V lost 6 bases, J lost 5 bases, and 10 bases lay in between. The germline gives CDR1 DFQATT, CDR2 SNEGSKA (reference sequence). This CDR3 spans 11 amino acids. These data are taken from a study of naive and memory T cell subsets. An equimolar mix of two oligonucleotides served as the beta constant-region primer for TRBC1 and TRBC2. MiXCR, run by TCRdb on the UMI-ligation and nested PCR reads, gives a single entry per CDR3 protein. The data contain some 83,000 distinct CDR3 sequences, around 13% of them singletons. The sequence derives from a human donor in good health. The specimen sequenced was central memory CD4+ T cells from blood. The V gene is TRBV20-1, the J gene TRBJ1-2, with D perhaps matching TRBD1 (5 bases). CDR3 sequence: CSAGTGYGYTF. The CDR3 region has the DNA TGCAGTGCCGGGACGGGTTATGGCTACACCTTC.